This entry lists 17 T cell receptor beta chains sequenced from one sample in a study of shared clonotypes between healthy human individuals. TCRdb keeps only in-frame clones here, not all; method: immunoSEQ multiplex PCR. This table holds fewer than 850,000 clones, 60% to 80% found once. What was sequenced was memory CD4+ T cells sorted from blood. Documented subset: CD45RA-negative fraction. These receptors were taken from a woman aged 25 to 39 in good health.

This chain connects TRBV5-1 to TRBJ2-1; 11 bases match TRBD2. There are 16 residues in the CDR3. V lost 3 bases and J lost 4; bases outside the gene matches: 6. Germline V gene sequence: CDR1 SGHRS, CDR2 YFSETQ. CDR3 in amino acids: CASSSVTSGTYNEQFF. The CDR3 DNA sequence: TGCGCCAGCAGCTCAGTGACTAGCGGGACTTACAATGAGCAGTTCTTC.

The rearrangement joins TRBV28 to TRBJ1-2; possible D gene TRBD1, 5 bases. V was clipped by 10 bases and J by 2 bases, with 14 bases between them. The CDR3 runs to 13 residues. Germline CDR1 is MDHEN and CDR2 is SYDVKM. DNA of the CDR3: TGTGCCACCACCCTGCCAGGGAACTATGGCTACACCTTC. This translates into CATTLPGNYGYTF.

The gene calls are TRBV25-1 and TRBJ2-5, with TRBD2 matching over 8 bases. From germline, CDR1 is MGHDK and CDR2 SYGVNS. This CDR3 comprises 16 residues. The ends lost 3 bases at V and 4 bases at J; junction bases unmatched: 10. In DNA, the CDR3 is TGTGCCAGCAGTGATAGCGGGACGCCGGGGGCAGAGACCCAGTACTTC. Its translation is CASSDSGTPGAETQYF.

This CDR3 is CASSIQGRFQHF. CDR3 in DNA: TGTGCCAGCAGTATACAGGGGAGGTTCCAGCATTTT. V gene TRBV28 combines with J gene TRBJ1-5; 7 bases align to TRBD1. Germline V gene data show CDR1 as MDHEN and CDR2 as SYDVKM. The CDR3 sequence is 12 residues long. The ends lost 5 bases at V and 12 bases at J; junction bases unmatched: 7. Full variable domain (remainder filled in from reference TRBV28 and TRBJ1-5): DVKVTQSSRYLVKRTGEKVFLECVQDMDHENMFWYRQDPGLGLRLIYFSYDVKMKEKGDIPEGYSVSREKKERFSLILESASTNQTSMYLCASSIQGRFQHFGDGTRLSIL.

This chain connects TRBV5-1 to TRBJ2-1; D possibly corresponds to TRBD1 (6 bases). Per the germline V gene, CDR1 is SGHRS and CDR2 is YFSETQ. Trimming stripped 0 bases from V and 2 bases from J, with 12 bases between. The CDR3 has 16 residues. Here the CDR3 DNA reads TGCGCCAGCAGCTTGGCCTCCGGGACACCCTACAATGAGCAGTTCTTC. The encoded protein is CASSLASGTPYNEQFF.

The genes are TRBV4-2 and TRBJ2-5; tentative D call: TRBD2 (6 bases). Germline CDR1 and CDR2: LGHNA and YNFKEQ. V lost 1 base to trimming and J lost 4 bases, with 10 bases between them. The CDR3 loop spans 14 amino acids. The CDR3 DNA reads TGTGCCAGCAGCCAAGGTGGAGGGAGAGAGACCCAGTACTTC. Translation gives CASSQGGGRETQYF.

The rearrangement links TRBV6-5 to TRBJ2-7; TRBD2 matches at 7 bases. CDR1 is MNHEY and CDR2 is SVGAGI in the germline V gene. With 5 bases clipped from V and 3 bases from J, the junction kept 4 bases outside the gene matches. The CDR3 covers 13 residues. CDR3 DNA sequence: TGTGCCAGCAGTCAACCGGGGGGCTACGAGCAGTACTTC. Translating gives CASSQPGGYEQYF.

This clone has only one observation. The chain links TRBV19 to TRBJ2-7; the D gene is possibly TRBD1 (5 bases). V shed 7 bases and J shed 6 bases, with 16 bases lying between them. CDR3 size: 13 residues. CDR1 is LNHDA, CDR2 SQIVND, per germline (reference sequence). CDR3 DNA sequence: TGTGCCAGTAATGCCCGAGTTGGGGCCGAGCAGTACTTC. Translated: CASNARVGAEQYF. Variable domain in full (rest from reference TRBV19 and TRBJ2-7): DGGITQSPKYLFRKEGQNVTLSCEQNLNHDAMYWYRQDPGQGLRLIYYSQIVNDFQKGDIAEGYSVSREKKESFPLTVTSAQKNPTAFYLCASNARVGAEQYFGPGTRLTVT.

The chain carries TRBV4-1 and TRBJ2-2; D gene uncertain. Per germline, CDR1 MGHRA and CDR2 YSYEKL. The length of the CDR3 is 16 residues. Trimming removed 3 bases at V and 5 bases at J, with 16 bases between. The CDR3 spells CASSHLFIQKTGELFF. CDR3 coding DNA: TGCGCCAGCAGCCACTTGTTCATCCAGAAAACCGGGGAGCTGTTTTTT.

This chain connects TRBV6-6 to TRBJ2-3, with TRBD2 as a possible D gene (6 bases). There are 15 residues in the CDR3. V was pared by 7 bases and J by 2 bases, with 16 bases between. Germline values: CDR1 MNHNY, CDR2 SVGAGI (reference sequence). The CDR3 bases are TGTGCCAGCACGGACTATCCCCAATTCACAGATACGCAGTATTTT. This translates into CASTDYPQFTDTQYF.

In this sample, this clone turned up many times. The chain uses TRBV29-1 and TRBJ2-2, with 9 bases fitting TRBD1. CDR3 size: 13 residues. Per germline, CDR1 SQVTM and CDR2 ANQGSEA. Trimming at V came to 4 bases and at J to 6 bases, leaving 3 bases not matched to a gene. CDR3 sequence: CSVAQGAAGELFF. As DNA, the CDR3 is TGCAGCGTTGCACAGGGGGCGGCCGGGGAGCTGTTTTTT.

In DNA, the CDR3 is TGTGCCAGCAGCGACGGGACTAGCACAGATACGCAGTATTTT. Amino acid sequence: CASSDGTSTDTQYF. This chain joins TRBV28 and TRBJ2-3, with D possibly being TRBD2 (6 bases). CDR1 and CDR2 (germline): MDHEN, SYDVKM. V lost 6 bases and J 0 bases, leaving 10 bases between the germline ends. The CDR3 covers 14 residues.

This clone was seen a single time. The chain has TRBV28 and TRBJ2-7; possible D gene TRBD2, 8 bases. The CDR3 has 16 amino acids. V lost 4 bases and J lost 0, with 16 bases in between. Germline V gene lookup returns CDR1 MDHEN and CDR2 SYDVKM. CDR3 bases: TGTGCCAGCAGTTCACCGGGGGGGGACAGCTCCTACGAGCAGTACTTC. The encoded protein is CASSSPGGDSSYEQYF.

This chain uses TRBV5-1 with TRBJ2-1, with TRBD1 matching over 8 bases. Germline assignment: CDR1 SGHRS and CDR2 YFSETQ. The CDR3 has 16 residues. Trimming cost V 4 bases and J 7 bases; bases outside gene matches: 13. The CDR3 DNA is TGCGCCAGCAGCACTTTACCGGGACAGGATTCGAATGAGCAGTTCTTC. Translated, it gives CASSTLPGQDSNEQFF.

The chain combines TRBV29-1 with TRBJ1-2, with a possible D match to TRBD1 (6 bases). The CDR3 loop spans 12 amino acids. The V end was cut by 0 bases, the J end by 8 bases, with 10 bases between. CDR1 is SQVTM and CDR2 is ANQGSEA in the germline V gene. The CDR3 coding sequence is TGCAGCGTTGAAGAAGGGGGTGTCGGCTACACCTTC. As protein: CSVEEGGVGYTF.

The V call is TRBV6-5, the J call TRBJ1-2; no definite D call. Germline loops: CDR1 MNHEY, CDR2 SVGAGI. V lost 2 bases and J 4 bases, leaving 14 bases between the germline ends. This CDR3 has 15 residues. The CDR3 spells CASSYGPPKTYGYTF. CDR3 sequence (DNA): TGTGCCAGCAGTTACGGTCCACCCAAAACCTATGGCTACACCTTC.

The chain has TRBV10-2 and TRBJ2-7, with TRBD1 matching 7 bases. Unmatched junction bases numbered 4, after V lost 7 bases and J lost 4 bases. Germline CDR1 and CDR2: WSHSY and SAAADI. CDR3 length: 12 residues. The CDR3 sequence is CASKTRGYEQYF. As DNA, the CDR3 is TGCGCCAGCAAGACCAGGGGGTACGAGCAGTACTTC.